Shown below are 30 T cell receptor beta chains from a single sample sequenced in a study of CD8 T cells in Susac syndrome. Random hexamers were used to reverse transcribe an amount of roughly 0.5 to 1 ug RNA. Using its own MiXCR run on the immunoSEQ multiplex PCR reads, TCRdb lists one record per CDR3 protein. The sample lists some 140,000 distinct CDR3 sequences, just under 95% seen once, with under 0.2% in the top ten. Material: CD8+ T cells from PBMCs. All receptors come from a human donor with Susac syndrome.

V is TRBV2 and J is TRBJ2-2; tentative D call: TRBD1 (6 bases). The ends were cut back, 3 bases at V and 5 bases at J, with 7 bases in the middle. CDR3 length equals 13 residues. The V gene's germline CDR1 is SNHLY and CDR2 FYNNEI. The CDR3 here is CASSDTGTGELFF. The CDR3 bases are TGTGCCAGCAGTGACACAGGGACCGGGGAGCTGTTTTTT.

V and J are TRBV30 and TRBJ2-1; D is perhaps TRBD1 (6 bases). CDR1 is GTSNPN, CDR2 SVGIG, per germline (reference sequence). V dropped 4 bases and J dropped 3 bases, with 10 bases sitting between them. The CDR3 is made up of 13 amino acids. The CDR3 is CAWMQGFYNEQFF. CDR3 nucleotides: TGTGCCTGGATGCAGGGGTTCTACAATGAGCAGTTCTTC.

The J gene is TRBJ1-2, the V gene TRBV19; the D gene is possibly TRBD1 (6 bases). Germline assignment: CDR1 LNHDA and CDR2 SQIVND (reference sequence). This CDR3 region has 12 residues. V lost 10 bases, J lost 7 bases, and 16 bases lay in between. The CDR3 sequence is CATEDSVVGYTF. The DNA for the CDR3 is TGTGCCACTGAGGACAGTGTTGTTGGCTACACCTTC.

The V call is TRBV14, the J call TRBJ2-7, with unresolved D. Trimming took 0 bases from V and 3 from J, leaving 9 bases between them. CDR3 length equals 14 residues. The V gene's germline CDR1 is SGHDN and CDR2 FVKESK. DNA for the CDR3: TGTGCCAGCAGCCAAGATTTCAGCATCTACGAGCAGTACTTC. It encodes CASSQDFSIYEQYF. The whole variable domain, filled in from reference TRBV14 and TRBJ2-7, reads EAGVTQFPSHSVIEKGQTVTLRCDPISGHDNLYWYRRVMGKEIKFLLHFVKESKQDESGMPNNRFLAERTGGTYSTLKVQPAELEDSGVYFCASSQDFSIYEQYFGPGTRLTVT.

The chain has TRBV20-1 and TRBJ2-7, with D unresolved. CDR3 length: 14 amino acids. Germline values: CDR1 DFQATT, CDR2 SNEGSKA (reference sequence). Trimming shortened V by 1 base and J by 2 bases, and 12 bases separated the two germline ends. The CDR3 is CSARGRRRTYEQYF. Written as DNA, the CDR3 is TGCAGTGCTAGAGGAAGGCGCCGAACCTACGAGCAGTACTTC.

The J gene is TRBJ2-1, the V gene TRBV24-1; 11 positions match TRBD2. Germline V CDR1 and CDR2: KGHDR, SFDVKD. CDR3 size: 15 residues. V trimming: 3 bases; J trimming: 7 bases; junction bases outside the gene matches: 4. CDR3 sequence reads: CATSDPGLAGNEQFF. The CDR3, as DNA: TGTGCCACCAGTGATCCCGGACTAGCGGGTAATGAGCAGTTCTTC.

V gene TRBV15 combines with J gene TRBJ2-7, with D perhaps given as TRBD1 or TRBD2 (6 bases each). With 3 bases removed from V and 3 bases from J, the gap between germline ends came to 15 bases. The CDR3 is 15 amino acids. Germline V gene data show CDR1 as LNHNV and CDR2 as YYDKDF (reference sequence). CDR3 bases: TGTGCCACCAGCAGCGGTGGTGGGGGGCTCTACGAGCAGTACTTC. Amino acids: CATSSGGGGLYEQYF.

The chain links TRBV27 to TRBJ1-5; D may be TRBD1 (5 bases). Germline V lookup: CDR1 MNHEY, CDR2 SMNVEV (reference sequence). The CDR3 has 14 amino acids. V shed 4 bases and J shed 3 bases, with 10 bases lying between them. The chain's CDR3 is CASSSLGTNQPQHF. DNA for the CDR3: TGTGCCAGCAGTTCGCTCGGGACCAATCAGCCCCAGCATTTT.

This clonotype was seen once. CDR3: CASSPPGQTYEQYF. The CDR3 DNA reads TGTGCCAGCTCACCACCGGGGCAGACCTACGAGCAGTACTTC. V gene TRBV18 combines with J gene TRBJ2-7; D possibly corresponds to TRBD1 (5 bases). The CDR3 spans 14 residues. CDR1 and CDR2 (germline): KGHSH, LQKENI. Trimming shortened V by 0 bases and J by 2 bases, and 8 bases separated the two germline ends.

The V call is TRBV9, the J call TRBJ2-2, with 8 positions matching TRBD1. V was clipped by 2 bases and J by 6 bases; unmatched bases: 6. Germline values: CDR1 SGDLS, CDR2 YYNGEE. This CDR3 has 15 residues. The DNA of the CDR3 is TGTGCCAGCAGCGTCCAGGGGGCCCCCTCCGGGGAGCTGTTTTTT. It specifies CASSVQGAPSGELFF.

This clonotype is a singleton in its sample. The chain has TRBV4-1 and TRBJ2-7, with D possibly matching TRBD2 (6 bases). The CDR3 has 14 amino acids. With 2 bases removed from V and 3 bases from J, the gap between germline ends came to 11 bases. The germline V gene has CDR1 MGHRA and CDR2 YSYEKL. The CDR3: CASSQSLGGYEQYF. Written as DNA, the CDR3 is TGCGCCAGCAGCCAAAGTCTGGGGGGCTACGAGCAGTACTTC.

This clonotype was observed once. The chain recombines TRBV10-3 with TRBJ2-1; D tentatively reads TRBD1 or TRBD2 (5 bases each). Germline V CDR1 and CDR2: ENHRY, SYGVKD. V gave up 2 bases and J gave up 0 bases, with 11 bases separating them. The CDR3 is 16 residues long. CDR3 amino acids: CAISELGDRSYNEQFF. The CDR3 bases are TGTGCCATCAGTGAGCTAGGGGACCGCTCCTACAATGAGCAGTTCTTC.

The CDR3, as DNA: TGTGCCAGCAGCTTAGGGCCCGAGGGGTACTACGAGCAGTACTTC. Protein product: CASSLGPEGYYEQYF. The V and J genes are TRBV7-6 and TRBJ2-7; D may match TRBD1 or TRBD2 (5 bases each). The CDR3 length is 15 residues. Germline assignment: CDR1 SGHVS and CDR2 FNYEAQ. Trimming removed 1 base from V and 3 bases from J, with 13 bases in between.

The rearrangement links TRBV9 to TRBJ2-6, with D unresolved. The CDR3 length is 14 residues. Germline V gene lookup returns CDR1 SGDLS and CDR2 YYNGEE. The V gene lost 3 bases and the J gene lost 2 bases, with 6 bases spanning the gap. The CDR3 spells CASSGLTGANVLTF. CDR3 nucleotides: TGTGCCAGCAGCGGGTTGACTGGGGCCAACGTCCTGACTTTC.

This sequence joins TRBV9 and TRBJ1-2, with TRBD1 as a possible D gene (6 bases). With 0 bases removed from V and 5 bases from J, the gap between germline ends came to 11 bases. The germline V gene encodes CDR1 SGDLS and CDR2 YYNGEE. The CDR3 totals 14 residues. This CDR3 is CASSVEGDIYGYTF. CDR3 sequence (DNA): TGTGCCAGCAGCGTAGAAGGGGACATATATGGCTACACCTTC.

J is TRBJ1-2 and V is TRBV6-5, with D possibly matching TRBD1 (6 bases). The germline CDR1 and CDR2 sequences are MNHEY and SVGAGI. CDR3 size: 14 residues. Trimming left V 2 bases short and J 6 bases short, with 13 bases between. CDR3 sequence (DNA): TGTGCCAGCAGTTACGAACAGGGAGTAGATGGCTACACCTTC. Protein: CASSYEQGVDGYTF.

The V gene is TRBV20-1, the J gene TRBJ1-4; D remains unclear. Germline V gene data show CDR1 as DFQATT and CDR2 as SNEGSKA (reference sequence). The CDR3 runs to 15 residues. V lost 5 bases to trimming and J lost 8 bases, with 21 bases between them. CDR3 bases: TGCAGTGCTGATGCCCTTTCGGACGAGGACGAAAAACTGTTTTTT. Protein: CSADALSDEDEKLFF.

The chain is built from TRBV30 and TRBJ2-1, with D unresolved. V was shortened by 2 bases and J by 9 bases, with 11 bases between the two germline ends. The germline gives CDR1 GTSNPN, CDR2 SVGIG (reference sequence). CDR3 length equals 12 residues. The CDR3 sequence is CAWSSEFGEQFF. The DNA of the CDR3 is TGTGCCTGGAGTTCCGAGTTCGGTGAGCAGTTCTTC.

This rearrangement joins TRBV6-5 to TRBJ1-1, with a possible D match to TRBD1 (5 bases). Germline values: CDR1 MNHEY, CDR2 SVGAGI. With 2 bases removed from V and 1 base from J, the gap between germline ends came to 8 bases. The CDR3 covers 14 residues. The CDR3 loop reads CASSYGTSNTEAFF. The CDR3 coding sequence is TGTGCCAGCAGTTACGGGACTTCGAACACTGAAGCTTTCTTT.

The chain links TRBV10-1 to TRBJ2-1; either TRBD1 or TRBD2 may supply D (5 bases each). Germline CDR1 is WNHNN and CDR2 is SYGVQD (reference sequence). The CDR3 runs to 14 residues. Trimming removed 0 bases from V and 12 bases from J, with 15 bases in between. This chain's CDR3 is CASSESVRTGGQFF. CDR3 DNA sequence: TGCGCCAGCAGTGAGTCGGTGCGAACTGGGGGGCAGTTCTTC.

The chain uses TRBV7-3 and TRBJ1-2, with D possibly being TRBD1 (5 bases). Trimming took off 6 bases at V and 4 bases at J, with 18 bases between the two ends. Germline V gives CDR1 SGHTA, CDR2 FQGTGA. This CDR3 has 15 amino acids. The CDR3 loop is CASSPTQGVSYGYTF. CDR3 sequence (DNA): TGTGCCAGCAGTCCCACCCAAGGGGTCAGCTATGGCTACACCTTC.

The chain couples TRBV9 to TRBJ1-3; TRBD1 is a possible D gene (5 bases). Germline V gene data show CDR1 as SGDLS and CDR2 as YYNGEE. This CDR3 has 13 amino acids. V was cut by 5 bases and J by 3 bases, with 9 bases left in between. DNA for the CDR3: TGTGCCAGCAGGACGACAGTTGGAAACACCATATATTTT. It yields the protein CASRTTVGNTIYF.

The chain employs TRBV4-1 and TRBJ2-3, with D hard to call. Germline CDR1 is MGHRA and CDR2 is YSYEKL. The V end was cut by 2 bases, the J end by 0 bases, with 12 bases between. The CDR3 totals 16 residues. The CDR3 bases are TGCGCCAGCAGCCAACGTGTAGGCTCTAGCACAGATACGCAGTATTTT. It specifies CASSQRVGSSTDTQYF.

The CDR3 DNA sequence: TGCGCCAGCAGCTTGAGGGACACCGGGGAGCTGTTTTTT. Translated, it gives CASSLRDTGELFF. The chain has TRBV5-1 and TRBJ2-2, with no clear D. In germline, CDR1 is SGHRS, CDR2 YFSETQ. Trimming took off 1 base at V and 3 bases at J, with 4 bases between the two ends. The CDR3 covers 13 residues. Full variable domain (remainder filled in from reference TRBV5-1 and TRBJ2-2): KAGVTQTPRYLIKTRGQQVTLSCSPISGHRSVSWYQQTPGQGLQFLFEYFSETQRNKGNFPGRFSGRQFSNSRSEMNVSTLELGDSALYLCASSLRDTGELFFGEGSRLTVL.

The chain couples TRBV20-1 to TRBJ2-7; the match to TRBD2 covers 9 bases. Germline CDR1 and CDR2: DFQATT and SNEGSKA (reference sequence). The junction had 6 bases not matched to a gene; V was cut back by 3 bases and J by 3 bases. This CDR3 has 14 residues. In DNA form, the CDR3 reads TGCAGTGCTAGGGTAGGCGGGAGGGACTACGAGCAGTACTTC. Its protein product is CSARVGGRDYEQYF.

The rearrangement links TRBV3-1 to TRBJ1-2; the D is unclear. Trimming took 0 bases from V and 5 from J, leaving 13 bases between them. Germline-derived CDR1 and CDR2 are LGHDT and YNNKEL (reference sequence). This CDR3 has 15 amino acids. CDR3 residues: CASSQEGRVPYGYTF. The CDR3 DNA reads as TGTGCCAGCAGCCAAGAAGGAAGGGTTCCGTATGGCTACACCTTC.

This chain joins TRBV9 and TRBJ2-2; 14 positions agree with TRBD2. There are 19 residues in the CDR3. Trimming removed 3 bases from V and 5 bases from J; junction bases left unmatched: 12. Germline V gene data show CDR1 as SGDLS and CDR2 as YYNGEE. The CDR3 is CASSGGLAGVGGKTGELFF. The CDR3 DNA sequence: TGTGCCAGCAGCGGGGGACTAGCGGGAGTCGGCGGTAAAACCGGGGAGCTGTTTTTT.

This clonotype is a singleton in its sample. The chain links TRBV11-3 to TRBJ1-1, with no clear D. CDR3 size: 13 residues. Germline V lookup: CDR1 SGHNT, CDR2 YENEEA. With 5 bases removed from V and 4 bases from J, the gap between germline ends came to 11 bases. CDR3 residues: CASSPLDLTEAFF. DNA of the CDR3: TGTGCCAGCAGCCCACTGGACCTCACTGAAGCTTTCTTT.

This sequence joins TRBV10-3 and TRBJ2-1; 10 bases fit TRBD2. The V and J ends lost 5 bases and 6 bases, in that order; junction bases with no gene match: 7. The CDR3 is 15 amino acids. From germline, CDR1 is ENHRY and CDR2 SYGVKD. The CDR3 DNA is TGTGCCATCAGTCCAACTAGCGGGATAGGCAATGAGCAGTTCTTC. It specifies CAISPTSGIGNEQFF.

The chain couples TRBV9 to TRBJ1-1; D ambiguous. V lost 2 bases and J 4 bases, leaving 12 bases between the germline ends. The germline gives CDR1 SGDLS, CDR2 YYNGEE. CDR3 size: 14 residues. The CDR3 loop is CASSVGGRSTEAFF. CDR3 nucleotide sequence: TGTGCCAGCAGCGTCGGCGGGCGCAGCACTGAAGCTTTCTTT.